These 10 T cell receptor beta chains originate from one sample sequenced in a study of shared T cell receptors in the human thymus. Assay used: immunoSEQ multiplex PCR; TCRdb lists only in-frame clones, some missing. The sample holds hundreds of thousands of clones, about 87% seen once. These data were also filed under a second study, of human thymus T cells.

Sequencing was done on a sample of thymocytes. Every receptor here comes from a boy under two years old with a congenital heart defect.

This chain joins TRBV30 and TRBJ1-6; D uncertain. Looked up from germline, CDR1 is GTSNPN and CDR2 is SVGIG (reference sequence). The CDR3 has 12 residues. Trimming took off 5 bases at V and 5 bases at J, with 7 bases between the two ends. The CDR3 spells CAWGQNNSPLHF. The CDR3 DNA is TGTGCCTGGGGCCAGAATAATTCACCCCTCCACTTT.

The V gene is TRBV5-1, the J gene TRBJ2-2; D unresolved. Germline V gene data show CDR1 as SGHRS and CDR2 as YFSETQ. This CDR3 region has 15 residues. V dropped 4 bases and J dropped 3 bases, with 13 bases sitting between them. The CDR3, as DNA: TGCGCCAGCAGCGTATGTTGCTCGGACACCGGGGAGCTGTTTTTT. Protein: CASSVCCSDTGELFF.

The CDR3 sequence is CASSESSTDKENEKLFF. As DNA, the CDR3 is TGTGCCAGCAGTGAATCCTCTACGGACAAAGAGAATGAAAAACTGTTTTTT. The chain joins TRBV25-1 to TRBJ1-4; maybe TRBD1 (5 bases). Per the germline V gene, CDR1 is MGHDK and CDR2 is SYGVNS. V lost 1 base and J lost 5, with 17 bases in between. The CDR3 is made up of 17 amino acids. The whole variable domain, filled in from reference TRBV25-1 and TRBJ1-4, reads EADIYQTPRYLVIGTGKKITLECSQTMGHDKMYWYQQDPGMELHLIHYSYGVNSTEKGDLSSESTVSRIRTEHFPLTLESARPSHTSQYLCASSESSTDKENEKLFFGSGTQLSVL.

CDR3 nucleotides: TGCGCCAGCAGCAACCACGAGGACGGGAGGGGTCCAGCGAGCACAGATACGCAGTATTTT. Encoded protein: CASSNHEDGRGPASTDTQYF. This sequence joins TRBV4-1 and TRBJ2-3; 8 positions match TRBD2. The CDR3 is 20 amino acids. Germline V gene lookup returns CDR1 MGHRA and CDR2 YSYEKL. V was clipped by 5 bases and J by 0 bases; unmatched bases: 19.

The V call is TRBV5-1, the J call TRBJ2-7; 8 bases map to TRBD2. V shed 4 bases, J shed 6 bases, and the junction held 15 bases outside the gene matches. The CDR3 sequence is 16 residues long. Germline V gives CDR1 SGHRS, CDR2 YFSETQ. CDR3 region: CASSGVAGGPQSEQYF. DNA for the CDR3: TGCGCCAGCAGCGGGGTGGCGGGGGGCCCGCAGAGCGAGCAGTACTTC.

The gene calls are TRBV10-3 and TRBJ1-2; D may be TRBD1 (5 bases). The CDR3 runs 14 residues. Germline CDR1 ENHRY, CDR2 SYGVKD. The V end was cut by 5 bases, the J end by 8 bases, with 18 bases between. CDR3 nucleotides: TGTGCCATCAGTCCGACCGGGGGTGGATACGGCTACACCTTC. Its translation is CAISPTGGGYGYTF.

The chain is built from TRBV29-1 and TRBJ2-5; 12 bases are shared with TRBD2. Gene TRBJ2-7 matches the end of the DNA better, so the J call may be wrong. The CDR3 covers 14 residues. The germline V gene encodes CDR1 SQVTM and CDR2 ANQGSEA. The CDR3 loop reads CSVGTSGTPDEQYF. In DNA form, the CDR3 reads TGCAGCGTTGGGACTAGCGGGACCCCAGACGAGCAGTACTTC.

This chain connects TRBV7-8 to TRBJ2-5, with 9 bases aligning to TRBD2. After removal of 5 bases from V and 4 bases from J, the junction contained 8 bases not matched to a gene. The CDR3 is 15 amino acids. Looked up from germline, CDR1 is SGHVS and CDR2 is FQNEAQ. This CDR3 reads CASSLRIAGAETQYF. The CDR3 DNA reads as TGTGCCAGCAGCCTCCGAATAGCGGGAGCAGAGACCCAGTACTTC.

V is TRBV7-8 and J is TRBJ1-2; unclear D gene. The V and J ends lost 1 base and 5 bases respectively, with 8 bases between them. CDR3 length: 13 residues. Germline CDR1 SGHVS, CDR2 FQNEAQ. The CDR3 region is CASSLVLQYGYTF. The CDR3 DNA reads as TGTGCCAGCAGCTTAGTGCTACAGTATGGCTACACCTTC.

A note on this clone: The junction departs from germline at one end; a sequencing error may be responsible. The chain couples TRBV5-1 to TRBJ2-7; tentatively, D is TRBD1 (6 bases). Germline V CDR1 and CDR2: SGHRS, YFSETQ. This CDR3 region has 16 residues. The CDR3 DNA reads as TGCGCCAGCAGCACAGGGACCAGTCAGCCCTCCTACGGGCAGTACTTC. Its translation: CASSTGTSQPSYGQYF.